Each of the 4 T cell receptor beta chains below was sequenced from the same sample in a study of cytomegalovirus exposure and HLA in healthy donors. PCR primers comprised 60 Vbeta and 13 Jbeta primers. TCRdb's copy holds only in-frame clones and misses some; the assay was immunoSEQ multiplex PCR. The repertoire has 85,000 to 100,000 clones, roughly four fifths of them found once; the top ten carry approximately 3.7%. The sample taken for sequencing was PBMCs. The source is a female donor in good health and CMV-seropositive.

The chain couples TRBV19 to TRBJ2-1; 8 bases are shared with TRBD2. Germline CDR1 reads LNHDA; CDR2 reads SQIVND (reference sequence). V shed 1 base and J 6 bases; nucleotides not matched to a gene: 8. The length of the CDR3 is 16 residues. The CDR3 here is CASSIVAGSSSNEQFF. CDR3 coding DNA: TGTGCCAGTAGTATAGTAGCGGGATCAAGTTCCAATGAGCAGTTCTTC.

The rearrangement uses TRBV7-9 and TRBJ2-7; D might be TRBD2 (6 bases). V lost 6 bases and J lost 3, with 9 bases in between. This CDR3 has 12 residues. Germline CDR1 SEHNR, CDR2 FQNEAQ (reference sequence). The CDR3 here is CASRGGGYEQYF. The CDR3 DNA follows: TGTGCCAGCAGGGGGGGAGGCTACGAGCAGTACTTC.

The chain combines TRBV19 with TRBJ1-4; 8 bases align to TRBD1. Germline lookup yields CDR1 LNHDA and CDR2 SQIVND (reference sequence). The CDR3 is 15 amino acids. Germline trimming cut 6 bases from V and 7 bases from J; bases unmatched to any gene: 10. CDR3 region: CASSTRSGQGEKLFF. CDR3 sequence (DNA): TGTGCCAGTAGCACCCGTTCCGGACAGGGTGAAAAACTGTTTTTT.

The J gene is TRBJ1-2, the V gene TRBV6-5; 8 bases line up with TRBD1. The CDR3 totals 15 residues. The ends lost 6 bases at V and 3 bases at J; junction bases unmatched: 9. Germline V CDR1 and CDR2: MNHEY, SVGAGI. CDR3: CASSLGTGLHYGYTF. The CDR3 bases are TGTGCCAGCAGCCTCGGGACAGGACTACACTATGGCTACACCTTC.